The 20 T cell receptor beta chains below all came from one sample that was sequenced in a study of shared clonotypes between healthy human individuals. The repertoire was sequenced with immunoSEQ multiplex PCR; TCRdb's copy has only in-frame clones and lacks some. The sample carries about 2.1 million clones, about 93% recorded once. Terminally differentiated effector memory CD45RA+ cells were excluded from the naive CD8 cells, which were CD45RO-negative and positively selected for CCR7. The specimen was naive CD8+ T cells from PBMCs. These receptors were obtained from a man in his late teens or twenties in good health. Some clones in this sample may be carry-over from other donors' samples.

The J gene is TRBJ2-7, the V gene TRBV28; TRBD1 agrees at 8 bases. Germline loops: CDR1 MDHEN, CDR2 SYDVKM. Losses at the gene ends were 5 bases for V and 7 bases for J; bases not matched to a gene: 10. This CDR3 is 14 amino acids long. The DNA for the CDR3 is TGTGCCAGCAGTACCCCCCTGACAGGGGAGGAGCAGTACTTC. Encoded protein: CASSTPLTGEEQYF.

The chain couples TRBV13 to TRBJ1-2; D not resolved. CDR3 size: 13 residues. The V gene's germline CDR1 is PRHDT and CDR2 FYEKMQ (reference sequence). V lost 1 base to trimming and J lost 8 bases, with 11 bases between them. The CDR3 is CASSLESASGYTF. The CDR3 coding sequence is TGTGCCAGCAGCTTAGAGTCAGCGAGCGGCTACACCTTC.

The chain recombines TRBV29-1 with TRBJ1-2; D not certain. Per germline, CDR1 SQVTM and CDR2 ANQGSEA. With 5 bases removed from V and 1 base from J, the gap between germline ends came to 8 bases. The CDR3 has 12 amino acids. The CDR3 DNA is TGCAGCGTTATAGAGGGTAACTATGGCTACACCTTC. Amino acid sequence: CSVIEGNYGYTF.

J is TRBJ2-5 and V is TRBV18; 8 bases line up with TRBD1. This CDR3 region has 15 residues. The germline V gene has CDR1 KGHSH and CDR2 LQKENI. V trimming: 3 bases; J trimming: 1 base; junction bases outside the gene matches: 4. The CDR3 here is CASSPDRELQETQYF. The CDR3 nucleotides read TGTGCCAGCTCACCGGACAGGGAACTCCAAGAGACCCAGTACTTC.

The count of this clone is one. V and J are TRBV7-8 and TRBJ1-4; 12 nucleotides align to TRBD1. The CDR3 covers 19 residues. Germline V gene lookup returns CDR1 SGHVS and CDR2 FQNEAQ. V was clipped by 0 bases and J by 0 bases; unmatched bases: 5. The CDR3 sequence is CASSLARDRGLATNEKLFF. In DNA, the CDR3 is TGTGCCAGCAGCTTAGCGCGGGACAGGGGGCTCGCAACTAATGAAAAACTGTTTTTT.

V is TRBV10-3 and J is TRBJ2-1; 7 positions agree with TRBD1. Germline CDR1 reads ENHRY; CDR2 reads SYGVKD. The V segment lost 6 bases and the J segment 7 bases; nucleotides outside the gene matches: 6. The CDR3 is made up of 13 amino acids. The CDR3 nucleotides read TGTGCCATCAGGGGGGACAGATTTAATGAGCAGTTCTTC. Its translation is CAIRGDRFNEQFF.

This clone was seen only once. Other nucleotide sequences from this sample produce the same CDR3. CDR3: CATSDGGNQPQHF. As DNA, the CDR3 is TGTGCCACCAGCGACGGGGGGAATCAGCCCCAGCATTTT. This chain links TRBV15 with TRBJ1-5; TRBD1 is a possible D gene (5 bases). The germline V and J ends were trimmed by 5 bases and 4 bases, with 9 bases remaining between them. The CDR3 length is 13 residues. Germline CDR1 reads LNHNV; CDR2 reads YYDKDF (reference sequence).

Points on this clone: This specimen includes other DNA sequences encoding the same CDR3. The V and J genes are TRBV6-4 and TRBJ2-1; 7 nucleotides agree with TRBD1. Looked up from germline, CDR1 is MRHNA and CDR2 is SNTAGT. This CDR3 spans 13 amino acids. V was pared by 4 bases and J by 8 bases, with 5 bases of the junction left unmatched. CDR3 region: CASSGTGRDEQFF. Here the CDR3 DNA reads TGTGCCAGCAGTGGGACAGGCAGGGATGAGCAGTTCTTC.

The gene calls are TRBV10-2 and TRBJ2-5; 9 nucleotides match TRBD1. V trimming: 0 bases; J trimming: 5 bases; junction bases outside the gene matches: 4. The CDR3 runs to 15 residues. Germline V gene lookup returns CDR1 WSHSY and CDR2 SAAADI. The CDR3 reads CASSESQGARETQYF. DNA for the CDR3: TGCGCCAGCAGTGAGTCACAGGGGGCAAGGGAGACCCAGTACTTC.

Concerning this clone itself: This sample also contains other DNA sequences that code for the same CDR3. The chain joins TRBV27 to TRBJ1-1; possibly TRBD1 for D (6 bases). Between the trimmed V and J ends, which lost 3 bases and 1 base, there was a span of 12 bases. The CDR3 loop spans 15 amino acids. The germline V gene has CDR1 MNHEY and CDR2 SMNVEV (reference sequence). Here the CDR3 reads CASSFRGGRNTEAFF. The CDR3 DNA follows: TGTGCCAGCAGTTTCAGGGGCGGGCGGAACACTGAAGCTTTCTTT.

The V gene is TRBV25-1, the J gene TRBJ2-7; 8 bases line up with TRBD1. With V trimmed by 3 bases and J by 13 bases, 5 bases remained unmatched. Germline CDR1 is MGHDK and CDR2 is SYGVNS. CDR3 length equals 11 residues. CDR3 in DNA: TGTGCCAGCAGTGACTGGGACAGGACATACTTC. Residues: CASSDWDRTYF.

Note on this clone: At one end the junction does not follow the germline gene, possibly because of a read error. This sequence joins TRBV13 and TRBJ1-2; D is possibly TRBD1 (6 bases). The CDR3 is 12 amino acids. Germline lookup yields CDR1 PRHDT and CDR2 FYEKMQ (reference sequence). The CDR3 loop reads CASSGSRGAGAF. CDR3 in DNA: TGTGCCAGCAGCGGATCCCGGGGGGCCGGCGCCTTC.

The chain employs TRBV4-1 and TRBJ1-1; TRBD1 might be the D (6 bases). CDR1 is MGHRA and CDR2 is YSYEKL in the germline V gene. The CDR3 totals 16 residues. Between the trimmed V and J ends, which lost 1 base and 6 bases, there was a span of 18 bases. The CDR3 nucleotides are TGCGCCAGCAGCCAAGGTTCAGGGGCGGTCGGAGCTGAAGCTTTCTTT. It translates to CASSQGSGAVGAEAFF.

CDR3: CASSQSIGLAGYEQYF. The CDR3 coding sequence is TGTGCCAGCAGCCAGTCCATCGGGCTAGCTGGCTACGAGCAGTACTTC. V gene TRBV4-2 combines with J gene TRBJ2-7, with D tentatively TRBD2 (5 bases). Germline V CDR1 and CDR2: LGHNA, YNFKEQ. There are 16 residues in the CDR3. The V gene lost 3 bases and the J gene lost 3 bases, with 18 bases spanning the gap.

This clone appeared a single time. The CDR3 nucleotides read TGTGCCAGCAGCTTGTTACGGGAGAAGGACAATGAGCAGTTCTTC. This gives the protein CASSLLREKDNEQFF. The V gene is TRBV5-4, the J gene TRBJ2-1, with D perhaps matching TRBD2 (6 bases). Germline V gives CDR1 SGHNT, CDR2 YYREEE (reference sequence). The CDR3 loop spans 15 amino acids. V shed 1 base and J shed 5 bases, with 13 bases lying between them. The complete variable domain, with remaining parts taken from reference TRBV5-4 and TRBJ2-1, reads ETGVTQSPTHLIKTRGQQVTLRCSSQSGHNTVSWYQQALGQGPQFIFQYYREEENGRGNFPPRFSGLQFPNYSSELNVNALELDDSALYLCASSLLREKDNEQFFGPGTRLTVL.

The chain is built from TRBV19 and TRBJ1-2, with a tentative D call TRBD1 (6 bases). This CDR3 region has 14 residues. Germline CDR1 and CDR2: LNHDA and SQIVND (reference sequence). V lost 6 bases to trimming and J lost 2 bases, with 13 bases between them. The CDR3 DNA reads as TGTGCCAGTAGCAACCTCCAGGGGAACTATGGCTACACCTTC. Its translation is CASSNLQGNYGYTF.

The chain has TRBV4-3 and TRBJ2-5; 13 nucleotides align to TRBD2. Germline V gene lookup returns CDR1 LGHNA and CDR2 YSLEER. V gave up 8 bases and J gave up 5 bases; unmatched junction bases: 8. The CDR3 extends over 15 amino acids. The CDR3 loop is CASGLLAGGPETQYF. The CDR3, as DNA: TGCGCCAGCGGTTTACTAGCGGGAGGGCCTGAGACCCAGTACTTC.

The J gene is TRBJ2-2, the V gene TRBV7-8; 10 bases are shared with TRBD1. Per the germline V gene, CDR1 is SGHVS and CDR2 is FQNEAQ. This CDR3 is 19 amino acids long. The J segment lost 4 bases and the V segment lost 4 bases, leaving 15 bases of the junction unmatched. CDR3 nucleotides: TGTGCCAGCAGCTCCACCGGGACAGGGGACCCCCTGGGCACCGGGGAGCTGTTTTTT. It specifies CASSSTGTGDPLGTGELFF.

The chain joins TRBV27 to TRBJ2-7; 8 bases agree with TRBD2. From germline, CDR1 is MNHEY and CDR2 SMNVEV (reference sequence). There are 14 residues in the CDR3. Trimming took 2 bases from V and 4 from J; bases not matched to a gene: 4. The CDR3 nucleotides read TGTGCCAGCAGTTTAATGGCTAGCGGGTACGAGCAGTACTTC. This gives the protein CASSLMASGYEQYF.

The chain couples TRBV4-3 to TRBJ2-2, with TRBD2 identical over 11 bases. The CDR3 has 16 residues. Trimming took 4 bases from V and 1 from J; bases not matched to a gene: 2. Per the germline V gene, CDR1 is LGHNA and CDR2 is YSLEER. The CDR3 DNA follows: TGCGCCAGCAGCCTTGGGACTAGCGGGAACACCGGGGAGCTGTTTTTT. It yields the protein CASSLGTSGNTGELFF.